Given below is one T cell receptor (beta chain) in context. This sample was included in a study of blood T cell repertoires in COVID-19. On the study more broadly: Sample material is recorded as cDNA or gDNA derived from T cells, B-cell-depleted T cells, or PBMCs.

This CDR3 is 14 amino acids long. V shed 9 bases, J shed 8 bases, and the junction held 13 bases outside the gene matches. The germline V gene encodes CDR1 LNHDA and CDR2 SQIVND (reference sequence). Original methodology: Amplification of reference gene primers provided the estimated nucleated cell counts. TCRdb's table, derived via immunoSEQ multiplex PCR, lists solely in-frame clones and lacks some. V, J and clone size are those of that table, while D and trimming were read from the DNA. The sample records 250,000 to 350,000 clones, over 75% being singletons. The TCR comes from a woman in her fifties or sixties with acute or convalescent COVID-19. Specimen: peripheral blood. The V and J genes are TRBV19 and TRBJ1-2; 9 bases are shared with TRBD1. The CDR3 DNA follows: TGTGCCAGCGCCCGGGGACAGGGAAACGGAGGCTACACCTTC. This encodes CASARGQGNGGYTF.